Given below is one T cell receptor (beta chain) in context. This clonotype has ten or more counts. Its recognized antigen is unknown. No base-level quality is on record; no much larger clone is a single base apart. This entry is derived from a study of T cells in Graves' hyperthyroidism and ophthalmopathy (dated by TCRdb to between 2017 and 2020). Background for the entire study: Peripheral blood was sampled at the time of initial diagnosis, prior to any treatment. According to the paper, TCR Vbeta CDR3 sequencing was carried out on some 130 peripheral blood samples, which came from 40 to 45 ophthalmopathy, 70 to 80 hyperthyroidism and about 17 progressor patients. Whether ophthalmopathy could be predicted prospectively was tested in an independent validation cohort made up of under 20 hyperthyroidism patients plus 17 patients who later progressed to ophthalmopathy. To identify distinguishing TCR V-J signatures, a discovery cohort of about 95 patients was used, comprising 40 to 45 with Graves' ophthalmopathy and about 59 with stable Graves' hyperthyroidism. In about 6 Graves' hyperthyroidism patients, the study also compared T-cell repertoires from thyroid tissue with T-cell repertoires from blood. For training and testing, the 100 or so patients in the discovery cohort were randomly divided in a 7:3 ratio. Following sampling, methimazole starting at 30 mg daily was given to hyperthyroidism patients, and high-dose intravenous methylprednisolone was given to ophthalmopathy patients.

Graves' hyperthyroidism was defined as stable when no progression to ophthalmopathy occurred over 18 months of follow-up. Hyperthyroidism patients were newly diagnosed, with disease duration under 2 months, and aged 18 to 65 years. The study excluded patients with uncontrolled infections, other autoimmune diseases, pregnancy or lactation. Diagnoses relied on clinical symptoms, serum thyroxine and TRAb, thyroid ultrasound and orbital computed tomography. PBMCs were separated from 7.5 to 10 ml of fresh peripheral blood using Ficoll-Paque density gradient centrifugation. Trizol reagent was used to extract total RNA, and RNA quality was then checked on an Agilent 2100 Bioanalyzer. The research as a whole found: In validation, the model predicted progression to ophthalmopathy with roughly 70% sensitivity and approximately 72% specificity, a median of 6.5 months before onset. A 13 V-J signature model separated ophthalmopathy from stable hyperthyroidism, with around 88% sensitivity and roughly 81% specificity in cross-validation and 80%/75% in testing. Most expanded thyroid clonotypes (frequency above 0.001) were also detected in blood, a finding suggesting that blood repertoires may reflect thyroid immune responses. Sample size was not statistically predetermined, and blinding of investigators to group allocation was not performed.

The TCR beta CDR3 regions were amplified from RNA transcripts. For the first round of RT-PCR on the TCR CDR3, the HTBI primer set was used together with the Qiagen OneStep RT-PCR kit. Libraries were constructed in a second round of multiplex PCR, after which size selection and purification were performed. Paired-end sequencing of the libraries was performed with 100 bp reads on an Illumina HiSeq2000. Regarding the original processing steps: SOAPnuke was used to process the raw data, throwing out any read that contained adapters or uncalled bases, had a mean Phred below 15, or lacked an exact constant-primer or identifier match. High-quality paired reads were merged with COPE v1.2.5, and unique nucleotide sequences were defined as clonotypes. MiTCR v1.1 was used to align clonotypes to the IMGT TRBV, TRBD and TRBJ reference segments. Analysis was restricted to V-J combinations with a frequency above 0.0001, which covered 99.2% of repertoires. A TCS score was defined as the ratio between F50 (clonal expansion) and ExV (chaos), using BLOSUM62-based TCRdist between CDR3 peptides within each V-J. Welch's t-statistics and random forest reduced approximately 520 V-J features to under 15, which were used in a naive Bayes classifier (R e1071). In-frame beta chains were kept once TCRdb had trimmed the public reads at Q25 with fastp and called clones with MiXCR. Rows are combined by CDR3 protein, so each entry shows the most common genes and DNA. TCRdb's processing, not the study's, gives the V and J calls here. This sample gives about 690,000 distinct CDR3 sequences in total; roughly 17% of them show up just once. Around 15% of the sample lies in the top ten.

The germline ends are 19 bases apart after V is trimmed by 7 bases and J by 9 bases. According to the germline V gene, CDR1 reads MDHEN and CDR2 reads SYDVKM. Inclusive of the bounding cysteine and phenylalanine, the CDR3 is 14 residues long. The CDR3 DNA has 42 bases and is translated from base 1. Source material: blood. The sequence joins TRBV28 to TRBJ1-5; TRBD1 is a weak D gene call, 5 bases matching. This TCR was sampled from a man between 50 and 59 years old with Graves' hyperthyroidism. The nucleotides are TGTGCCAGCACCAACTCCCCCCAGGGAGTGCCCCAGCATTTT. Its protein is CASTNSPQGVPQHF.